This section outlines one TCR beta chain sequence together with its context. No antigen is known for it. TCRdb's copy holds only in-frame clones and misses some; the assay was immunoSEQ multiplex PCR. The sample lists around 99,000 clones, under 95% seen once, with 22% in the top ten. The data belong to a study of T cell responses to AZD1222 COVID-19 vaccine. Across the whole study: Analysis merged second doses at about 4 or about 12 weeks. Notes on the study in general: White British donors predominated, females outnumbered males, and clonal diversity was possibly underestimated. Only five to seven individuals given AZD1222 were seropositive at baseline.

Germline-derived CDR1 and CDR2 are SGHNT and YYREEE (reference sequence). This CDR3 spans 16 amino acids. With 5 bases clipped from V and 6 bases from J, the junction kept 8 bases outside the gene matches. The rearrangement uses TRBV5-4 and TRBJ2-1; TRBD2 aligns across 13 bases. The sample in question was peripheral blood, obtained on day 0 of AZD1222 vaccination. The sequence was obtained from an adult in good health. The CDR3 is CASSPRTSGGFNEQFF. CDR3 coding DNA: TGTGCCAGCAGTCCGCGGACTAGCGGGGGTTTCAATGAGCAGTTCTTC.